This T cell receptor (beta chain) is drawn from a study of shared clonotypes between healthy human individuals. The wider study: Per donor, CD8 memory used one plate, CD8 naive used two, CD4 memory used three and CD4 naive used three.

The table came from immunoSEQ multiplex PCR; TCRdb's copy has only in-frame clones and leaves some out. The sample yields around 1.9 million clones, 93% seen once. Naivety among CD8 cells was defined by CD45RO negativity and positive CCR7 selection, thereby excluding terminally differentiated effector memory CD45RA+ cells. Trimming stripped 6 bases from V and 2 bases from J, with 17 bases between. This CDR3 contains 16 residues. The germline V gene has CDR1 PRHDT and CDR2 FYEKMQ (reference sequence). For this clone: As yet, its antigen is unknown.

Whole-study results and caveats: The genetic and exposure-history diversity represented was limited by few donors. Sorted-subset sequencing, rarefaction showed, was incomplete despite large depth.

The sample consisted of naive CD8+ T cells from PBMCs. This receptor was obtained from a man younger than 35 in good health. Some clones in this sample may be carry-over from other donors' samples. The rearrangement uses TRBV13 and TRBJ2-1; D may be TRBD2 (7 bases). The CDR3 DNA reads as TGTGCCAGCAGACCCCGGGGGGCAGGGGCCTACAATGAGCAGTTCTTC. Encoded protein: CASRPRGAGAYNEQFF.